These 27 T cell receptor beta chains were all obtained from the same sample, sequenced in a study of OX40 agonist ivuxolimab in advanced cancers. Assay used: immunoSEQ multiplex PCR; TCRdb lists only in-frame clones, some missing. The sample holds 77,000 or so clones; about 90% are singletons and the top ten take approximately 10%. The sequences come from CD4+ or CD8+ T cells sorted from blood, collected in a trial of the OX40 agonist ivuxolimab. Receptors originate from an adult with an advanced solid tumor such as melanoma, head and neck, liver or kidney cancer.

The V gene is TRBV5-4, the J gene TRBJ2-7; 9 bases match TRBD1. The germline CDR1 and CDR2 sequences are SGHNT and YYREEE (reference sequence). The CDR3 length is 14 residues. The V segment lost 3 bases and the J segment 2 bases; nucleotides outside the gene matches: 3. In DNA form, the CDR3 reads TGTGCCAGCAGCTATGACAGGGGGACCTACGAGCAGTACTTC. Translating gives CASSYDRGTYEQYF.

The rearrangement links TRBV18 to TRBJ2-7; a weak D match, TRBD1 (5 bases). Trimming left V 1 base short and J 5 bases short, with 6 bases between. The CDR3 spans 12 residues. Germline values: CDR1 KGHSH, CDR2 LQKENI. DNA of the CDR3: TGTGCCAGCTCACCACAGGGGAACGAGCAGTACTTC. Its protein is CASSPQGNEQYF.

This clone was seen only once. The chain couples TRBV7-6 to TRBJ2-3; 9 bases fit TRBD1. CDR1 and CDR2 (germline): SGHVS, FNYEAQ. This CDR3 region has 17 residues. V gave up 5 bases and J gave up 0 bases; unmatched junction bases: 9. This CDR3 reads CASSPDRGIPSTDTQYF. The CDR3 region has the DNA TGTGCCAGCAGCCCGGACAGGGGAATTCCTAGCACAGATACGCAGTATTTT.

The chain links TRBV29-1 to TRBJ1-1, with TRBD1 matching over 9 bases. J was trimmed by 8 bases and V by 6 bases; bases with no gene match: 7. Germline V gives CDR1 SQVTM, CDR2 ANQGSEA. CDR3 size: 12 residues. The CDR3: CSVLQGAGEAFF. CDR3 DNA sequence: TGCAGCGTCCTACAGGGGGCCGGAGAAGCTTTCTTT. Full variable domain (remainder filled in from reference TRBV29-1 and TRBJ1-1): SAVISQKPSRDICQRGTSLTIQCQVDSQVTMMFWYRQQPGQSLTLIATANQGSEATYESGFVIDKFPISRPNLTFSTLTVSNMSPEDSSIYLCSVLQGAGEAFFGQGTRLTVV.

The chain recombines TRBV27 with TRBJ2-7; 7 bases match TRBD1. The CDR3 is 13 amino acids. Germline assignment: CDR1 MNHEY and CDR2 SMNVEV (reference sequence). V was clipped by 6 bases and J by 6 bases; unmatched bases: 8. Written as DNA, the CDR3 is TGTGCCAGCAGCCAACTTACAGGGGCCGAGCAGTACTTC. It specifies CASSQLTGAEQYF.

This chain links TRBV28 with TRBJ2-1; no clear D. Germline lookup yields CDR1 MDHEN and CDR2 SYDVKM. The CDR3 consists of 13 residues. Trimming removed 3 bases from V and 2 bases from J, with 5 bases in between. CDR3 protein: CASSFTTYNEQFF. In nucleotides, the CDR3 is TGTGCCAGCAGTTTTACAACCTACAATGAGCAGTTCTTC.

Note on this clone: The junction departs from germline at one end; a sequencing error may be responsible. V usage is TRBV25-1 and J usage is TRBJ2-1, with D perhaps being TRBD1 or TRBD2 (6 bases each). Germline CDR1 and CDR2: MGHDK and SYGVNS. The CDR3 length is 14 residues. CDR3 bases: TGTGCCAGCAGCGAATGGGGGGCCGGAAATGAGCAGTTCTTC. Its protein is CASSEWGAGNEQFF.

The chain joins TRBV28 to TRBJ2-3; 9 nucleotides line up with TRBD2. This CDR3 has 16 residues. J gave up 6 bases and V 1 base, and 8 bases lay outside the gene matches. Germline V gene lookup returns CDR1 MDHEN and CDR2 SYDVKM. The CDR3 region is CASSLSLAGPKDTQYF. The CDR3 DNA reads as TGTGCCAGCAGTTTATCGCTAGCGGGGCCGAAGGATACGCAGTATTTT.

The CDR3 DNA is TGTGCCAGCAGCAAACTGGTCCCGGACCTCTATGGCTACACCTTC. Protein: CASSKLVPDLYGYTF. V usage is TRBV21-1 and J usage is TRBJ1-2. TRBV21-1 is a pseudogene. CDR3 size: 15 residues.

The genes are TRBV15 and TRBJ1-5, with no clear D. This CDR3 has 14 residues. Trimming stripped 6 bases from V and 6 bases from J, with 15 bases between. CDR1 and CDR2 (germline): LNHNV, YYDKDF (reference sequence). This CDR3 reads CATREGLGAQPQHF. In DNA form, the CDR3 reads TGTGCCACCAGAGAGGGCTTAGGCGCTCAGCCCCAGCATTTT.

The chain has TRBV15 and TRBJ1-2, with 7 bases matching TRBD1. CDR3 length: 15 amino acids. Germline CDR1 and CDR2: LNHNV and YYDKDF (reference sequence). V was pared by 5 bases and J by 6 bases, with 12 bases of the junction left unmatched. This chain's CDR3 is CATSAHDRAPDGYTF. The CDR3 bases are TGTGCCACCAGCGCGCACGACAGGGCTCCAGATGGCTACACCTTC.

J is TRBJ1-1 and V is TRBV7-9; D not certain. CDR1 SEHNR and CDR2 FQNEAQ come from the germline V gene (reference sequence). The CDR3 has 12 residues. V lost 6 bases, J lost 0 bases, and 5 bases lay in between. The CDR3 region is CASSRMNTEAFF. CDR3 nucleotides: TGTGCCAGCAGTAGAATGAACACTGAAGCTTTCTTT.

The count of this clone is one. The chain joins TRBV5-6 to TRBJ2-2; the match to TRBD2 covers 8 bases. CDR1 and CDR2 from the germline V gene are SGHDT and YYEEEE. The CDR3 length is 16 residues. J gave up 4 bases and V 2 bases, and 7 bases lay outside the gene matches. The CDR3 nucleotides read TGTGCCAGCAGCTTCACCGTAGCGGGGAGCACCGGGGAGCTGTTTTTT. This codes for CASSFTVAGSTGELFF.

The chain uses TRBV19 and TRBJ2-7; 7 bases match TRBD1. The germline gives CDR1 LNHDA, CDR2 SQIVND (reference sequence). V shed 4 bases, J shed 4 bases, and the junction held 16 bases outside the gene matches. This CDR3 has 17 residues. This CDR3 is CASSKPPDREGIYEQYF. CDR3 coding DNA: TGTGCCAGTAGTAAGCCCCCCGACAGGGAAGGAATATACGAGCAGTACTTC. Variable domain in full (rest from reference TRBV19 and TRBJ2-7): DGGITQSPKYLFRKEGQNVTLSCEQNLNHDAMYWYRQDPGQGLRLIYYSQIVNDFQKGDIAEGYSVSREKKESFPLTVTSAQKNPTAFYLCASSKPPDREGIYEQYFGPGTRLTVT.

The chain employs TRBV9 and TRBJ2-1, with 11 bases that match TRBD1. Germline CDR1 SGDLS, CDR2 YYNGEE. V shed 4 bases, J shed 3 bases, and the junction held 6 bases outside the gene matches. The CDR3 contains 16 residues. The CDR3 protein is CASSPSDRGLYNEQFF. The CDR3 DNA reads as TGTGCCAGCAGCCCCTCGGACAGGGGGCTCTACAATGAGCAGTTCTTC.

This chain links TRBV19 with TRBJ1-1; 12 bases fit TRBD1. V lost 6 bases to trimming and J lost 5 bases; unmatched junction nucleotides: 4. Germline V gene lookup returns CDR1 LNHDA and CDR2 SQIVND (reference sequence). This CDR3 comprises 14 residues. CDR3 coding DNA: TGTGCCAGTAGATGGGGACAGGGGGCGACTGAAGCTTTCTTT. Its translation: CASRWGQGATEAFF.

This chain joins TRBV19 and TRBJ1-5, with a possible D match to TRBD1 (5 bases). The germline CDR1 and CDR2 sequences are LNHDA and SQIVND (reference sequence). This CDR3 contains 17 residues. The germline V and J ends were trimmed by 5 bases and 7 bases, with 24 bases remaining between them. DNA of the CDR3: TGTGCCAGTAGTTTCCTAGGGTGGCAGGGAGATGGGCAGCCCCAGCATTTT. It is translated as CASSFLGWQGDGQPQHF.

The CDR3 DNA follows: TGTGCCAGCAGCTTGGGGACCGACACCATATATTTT. This translates into CASSLGTDTIYF. The chain is built from TRBV5-4 and TRBJ1-3; D is ambiguous. The germline V gene encodes CDR1 SGHNT and CDR2 YYREEE (reference sequence). The CDR3 has 12 residues. V lost 0 bases and J lost 8, with 6 bases in between.

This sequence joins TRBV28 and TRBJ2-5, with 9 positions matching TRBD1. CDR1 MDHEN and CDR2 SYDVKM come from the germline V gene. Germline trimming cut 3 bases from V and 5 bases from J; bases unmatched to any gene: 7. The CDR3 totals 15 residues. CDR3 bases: TGTGCCAGCAGTTTGGGGGACAGGGAGATGGAGACCCAGTACTTC. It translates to CASSLGDREMETQYF.

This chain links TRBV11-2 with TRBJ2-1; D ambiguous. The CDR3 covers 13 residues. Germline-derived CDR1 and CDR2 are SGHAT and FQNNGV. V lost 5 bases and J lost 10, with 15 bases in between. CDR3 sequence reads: CASSLPLLWEQFF. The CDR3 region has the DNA TGTGCCAGCAGCCTACCCCTCCTATGGGAGCAGTTCTTC.

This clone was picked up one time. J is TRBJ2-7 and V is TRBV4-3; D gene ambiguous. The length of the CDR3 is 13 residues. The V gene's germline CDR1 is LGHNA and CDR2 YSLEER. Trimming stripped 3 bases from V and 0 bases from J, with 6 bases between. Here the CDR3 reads CASSQSPSYEQYF. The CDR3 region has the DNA TGCGCCAGCAGCCAGTCTCCCTCCTACGAGCAGTACTTC.

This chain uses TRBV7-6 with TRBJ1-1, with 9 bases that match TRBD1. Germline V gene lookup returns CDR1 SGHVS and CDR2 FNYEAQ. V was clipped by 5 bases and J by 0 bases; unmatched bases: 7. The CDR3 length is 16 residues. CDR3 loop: CASSGDRDGMNTEAFF. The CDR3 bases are TGTGCCAGCAGCGGGGACAGGGACGGGATGAACACTGAAGCTTTCTTT.

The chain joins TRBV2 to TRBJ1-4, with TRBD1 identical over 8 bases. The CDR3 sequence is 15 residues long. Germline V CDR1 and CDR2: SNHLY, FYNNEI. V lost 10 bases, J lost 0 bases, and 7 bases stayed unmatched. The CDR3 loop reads CAIQGGPATNEKLFF. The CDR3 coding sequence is TGTGCCATACAGGGGGGACCTGCAACTAATGAAAAACTGTTTTTT. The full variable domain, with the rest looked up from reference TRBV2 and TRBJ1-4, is EPEVTQTPSHQVTQMGQEVILRCVPISNHLYFYWYRQILGQKVEFLVSFYNNEISEKSEIFDDQFSVERPDGSNFTLKIRSTKLEDSAMYFCAIQGGPATNEKLFFGSGTQLSVL.

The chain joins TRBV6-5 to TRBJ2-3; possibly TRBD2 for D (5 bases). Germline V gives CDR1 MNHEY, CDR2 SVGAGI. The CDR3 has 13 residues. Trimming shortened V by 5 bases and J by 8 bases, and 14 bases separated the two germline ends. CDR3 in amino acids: CASSTVGEGTQYF. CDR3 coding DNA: TGTGCCAGCAGTACCGTTGGCGAGGGTACGCAGTATTTT.

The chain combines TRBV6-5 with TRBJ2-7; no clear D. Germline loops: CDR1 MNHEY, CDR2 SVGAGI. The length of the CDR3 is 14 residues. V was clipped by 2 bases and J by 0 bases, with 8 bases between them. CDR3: CASSYQVNSYEQYF. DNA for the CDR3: TGTGCCAGCAGTTACCAAGTTAACTCCTACGAGCAGTACTTC.

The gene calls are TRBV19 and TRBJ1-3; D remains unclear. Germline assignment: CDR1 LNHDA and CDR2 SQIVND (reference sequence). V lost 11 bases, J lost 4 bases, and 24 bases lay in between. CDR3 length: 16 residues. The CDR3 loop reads CAATEEGPPAGNTIYF. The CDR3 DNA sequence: TGTGCCGCCACCGAGGAAGGCCCTCCTGCCGGAAACACCATATATTTT.

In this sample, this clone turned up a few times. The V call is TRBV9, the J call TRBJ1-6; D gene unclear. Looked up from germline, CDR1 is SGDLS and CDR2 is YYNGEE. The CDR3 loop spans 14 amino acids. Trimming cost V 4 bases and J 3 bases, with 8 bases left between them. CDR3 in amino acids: CASSPGDYNSPLHF. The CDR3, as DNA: TGTGCCAGCAGCCCCGGGGACTATAATTCACCCCTCCACTTT.